This entry describes one TCR beta chain. The specificity of this receptor is unknown. Per-base quality was not reported, and no clone a single base away is much larger than it. Reading from cysteine to phenylalanine, the CDR3 counts 12 amino acids. Of the read, only the CDR3 DNA is kept; its 36 bases are in frame from base 1. The CDR1 and CDR2 encoded by the germline V gene are SGHRS and YFSETQ. V is pared back by 4 bases and J by 4 bases, with 8 bases lying between the germline termini. This entry comes from a study of T cell responses to AZD1222 COVID-19 vaccine listed by TCRdb under 2021. For the wider study: AZD1222 recipients given second doses at about 4 weeks or at about 12 weeks were pooled, since spike-specific TCR depth and breadth were not found to differ between the two schedules. Trial participants were enrolled by age into subgroups of 18-55, 56-69 and 70-plus years, and about 150, 27 and 61 TCR-sequenced participants, respectively, were included in these subgroups. A total of more than 230 trial participants underwent TCR sequencing, of whom around 200 received two doses of AZD1222 and some 25 received two doses of the MenACWY control vaccine. Results the study describes overall, beyond this receptor: Most participants were white British and females outnumbered males, and the authors suggested that clonal diversity may have been underestimated. Conclusions about previously exposed vaccinees are limited because only six or seven AZD1222 recipients were SARS-CoV-2 seropositive at baseline. In the small 56-69-year group, the increase in depth fell short of significance, most likely because of low power. After two AZD1222 doses, spike-specific TCR breadth and depth were significantly higher than at day 0 and than in MenACWY recipients. Nearly half of unique spike-specific TCRs reportedly recognized epitopes outside regions mutated in the B.1.351 and B.1.1.7 variants. No day 14 peak-response samples were available, so repertoires were characterized only after the peak T cell response. The vaccine-associated CD4 TCRs covered the entire spike protein, and the dominant responses fell in regions 160-218 and 743-854.

The CDR3 regions of human TCRbeta chains were subjected to immunosequencing. In the source study's methods: Repertoire TCRs were checked for matches against a reference library of SARS-CoV-2-specific TCRs that had been generated using the MIRA antigen-specificity platform. Breadth was defined as the fraction of unique TCRs that were SARS-CoV-2-associated, and depth was defined as the fraction of total T cells that were SARS-CoV-2-associated. Each spike-specific TCR was assigned to its reactive spike region and to a CD4 or CD8 class using the MIRA data. Log10-transformed breadth and depth values were compared by one-way ANOVA with Sidak's multiple comparisons tests. The source is immuneACCESS, and TCRdb retained only in-frame sequences with V and J called. Part of the clones is not carried over; for the studies checked, unresolved V genes explain less than half of this, and the remainder is unexplained. V and J calls and clone size are those listed in that table; D and trimming were worked out from the DNA. For this sample there are almost 65,000 clones; roughly 84% appear just once. The ten largest clonotypes hold around 7.5% of the sample.

The meaning of the sample's time point label: baseline before first vaccination. Vaccinee samples came from UK trials COV001 and COV002, including a single-blind randomized controlled phase 2/3 trial of AZD1222 (ChAdOx1 nCoV-19) in healthy adults. For TCRbeta chain sequencing, PBMC samples were collected from trial participants at day 0 and at day 28 after the second dose. The material was peripheral blood, obtained on day 0 of AZD1222 vaccination. The clonotype originates from an adult in good health. The rearrangement combines TRBV5-1 with TRBJ1-1; there is no confident call for the D gene. The sequenced DNA: TGCGCCAGCAGCGCCCAAGGCACTGAAGCTTTCTTT. Its protein product is CASSAQGTEAFF.